A single sample is the source of the 4 T cell receptor beta chains below, sequenced in a study of T cell responses to AZD1222 COVID-19 vaccine. The table came from immunoSEQ multiplex PCR; TCRdb's copy has only in-frame clones and leaves some out. Among about 120,000 clones, around nine tenths were seen once, and the ten largest hold under 3.5%. Sequenced material: peripheral blood, taken on day 0 of AZD1222 vaccination. Receptors were obtained from an adult in good health.

The CDR3, as DNA: TGCAGCGTAGAGGGACTAGCGGGAGGGGGTGCGGAGACCCAGTACTTC. It encodes CSVEGLAGGGAETQYF. The gene calls are TRBV29-1 and TRBJ2-5, with 16 nucleotides matching TRBD2. The trim removed 6 bases at V and 5 bases at J, leaving 9 bases unmatched. Per the germline V gene, CDR1 is SQVTM and CDR2 is ANQGSEA. The CDR3 spans 16 residues.

The chain combines TRBV5-6 with TRBJ2-7; D unresolved. V was clipped by 4 bases and J by 7 bases, with 12 bases between them. The germline V gene has CDR1 SGHDT and CDR2 YYEEEE. The CDR3 extends over 12 amino acids. The CDR3 sequence is CASSRGGLEQYF. The CDR3 DNA reads as TGTGCCAGCAGCCGAGGCGGCTTAGAGCAGTACTTC.

The chain links TRBV10-2 to TRBJ1-3, with 9 bases fitting TRBD1. This CDR3 has 14 residues. Per the germline V gene, CDR1 is WSHSY and CDR2 is SAAADI. With 4 bases clipped from V and 2 bases from J, the junction kept 0 bases outside the gene matches. CDR3 amino acids: CASSGTGAGNTIYF. CDR3 sequence (DNA): TGCGCCAGCAGTGGGACAGGGGCTGGAAACACCATATATTTT.

The V gene is TRBV29-1, the J gene TRBJ2-1; 14 bases are a match to TRBD2. Germline V gene lookup returns CDR1 SQVTM and CDR2 ANQGSEA. The CDR3 contains 18 residues. After removal of 4 bases from V and 0 bases from J, the junction contained 8 bases not matched to a gene. Written as DNA, the CDR3 is TGCAGCGTTGTAACGACCGGGACTAGCGGGAGCTCCTACAATGAGCAGTTCTTC. It encodes CSVVTTGTSGSSYNEQFF.